What follows describes a single T cell receptor beta chain. Clones were sequenced by immunoSEQ multiplex PCR, and TCRdb holds only the in-frame ones, with some missing. The sample shows roughly 40,000 clones, about 71% of them seen only once. The data originate from a study of PD-1 blockade in classical Hodgkin lymphoma. Trimming stripped 5 bases from V and 8 bases from J, with 13 bases between. This CDR3 is built from 13 residues. Germline-derived CDR1 and CDR2 are MGHDK and SYGVNS. With no exception, relapse followed autologous stem cell transplantation in all patients, and brentuximab vedotin exposure varied.

The chain uses TRBV25-1 and TRBJ2-1, with a possible D match to TRBD2 (5 bases). This receptor was taken from a human donor with classical Hodgkin lymphoma. This material consisted of peripheral blood mononuclear cells (PBMCs), taken at baseline. The CDR3 DNA sequence: TGTGCCAGCAGTTCGGGGTTCGGTGATGAGCAGTTCTTC. Translated: CASSSGFGDEQFF.